The 10 T cell receptor beta chains below all came from one sample that was sequenced in a study of Graves' ophthalmopathy and Graves' hyperthyroidism (dated by TCRdb to the late 2010s). TCRdb records Illumina HiSeq 2000 as the sequencer. TCR beta CDR3 regions were amplified from RNA transcripts for repertoire sequencing. The first round was an RT-PCR using HTBI primers with the Qiagen OneStep RT-PCR kit, and this first round was followed by a second-round multiplex PCR, then size selection and purification. TCRdb trimmed the raw reads at Q25, called clones with MiXCR and kept productive beta chains. Identical CDR3 proteins give one entry, which carries the most common genes and DNA. Here the sample has about 740,000 distinct CDR3 sequences; around 40% occur a single time. The leading ten clones occupy approximately 43% of the sample. Sequencing was carried out using peripheral blood. The receptors come from an adult man with Graves' ophthalmopathy.

This chain links TRBV5-1 with TRBJ1-1; perhaps TRBD1 as D (5 bases). This CDR3 region has 15 residues. V was trimmed by 4 bases and J by 1 base, leaving 14 bases between them. Germline V CDR1 and CDR2: SGHRS, YFSETQ. The CDR3 DNA sequence: TGCGCCAGCAGCCGGTCAGCCACAGGGAACACTGAAGCTTTCTTT. Its translation is CASSRSATGNTEAFF.

The chain joins TRBV11-3 to TRBJ2-7, with 13 bases identical to TRBD2. The last part of the DNA fits TRBJ2-1 better; the J call may be wrong. The CDR3 contains 15 residues. CDR1 and CDR2 (germline): SGHNT, YENEEA. CDR3 loop: CASSLVLAGGGRQFF. In nucleotides, the CDR3 is TGTGCCAGCAGCTTAGTACTAGCGGGGGGGGGCAGGCAGTTCTTC.

For this clonotype: Germline and junction disagree at one end, which may indicate a read error. The V gene is TRBV7-9, the J gene TRBJ2-5; D possibly corresponds to TRBD1 (5 bases). The CDR3 contains 13 residues. The germline gives CDR1 SEHNR, CDR2 FQNEAQ (reference sequence). CDR3 in amino acids: CVSSLRQGETQYF. DNA for the CDR3: TGTGTCAGCAGCTTAAGGCAGGGAGAGACCCAGTACTTC.

This clonotype was seen repeatedly, ten times or more. V gene TRBV2 combines with J gene TRBJ2-5, with 7 bases that match TRBD1. Unmatched junction bases numbered 8, after V lost 5 bases and J lost 5 bases. CDR1 and CDR2 from the germline V gene are SNHLY and FYNNEI. There are 14 residues in the CDR3. This chain's CDR3 is CASSTSTGRETQYF. DNA for the CDR3: TGTGCCAGCAGTACCTCGACAGGGCGGGAGACCCAGTACTTC.

Ten or more counts support this clonotype. The V gene is TRBV2, the J gene TRBJ2-7; maybe TRBD2 (5 bases). With 3 bases removed from V and 3 bases from J, the gap between germline ends came to 12 bases. The CDR3 runs to 14 residues. Germline CDR1 is SNHLY and CDR2 is FYNNEI. The CDR3 here is CASSERSGFYEQYF. The CDR3 nucleotides read TGTGCCAGCAGTGAGAGGTCGGGGTTCTACGAGCAGTACTTC.

V is TRBV25-1 and J is TRBJ1-2, with D possibly matching TRBD1 (6 bases). V lost 6 bases and J lost 2, with 13 bases in between. Germline CDR1 is MGHDK and CDR2 is SYGVNS. The CDR3 contains 14 residues. The CDR3 coding sequence is TGTGCCAGCAGCTGGGGGACACCAAACTATGGCTACACCTTC. This sequence encodes CASSWGTPNYGYTF.

DNA for the CDR3: TGCGCCAGCAGCCAAGAGGCGACAGGGGCGGCCTCCTACGAGCAGTACTTC. Protein sequence: CASSQEATGAASYEQYF. The chain carries TRBV10-2 and TRBJ2-7; 8 bases match TRBD1. The CDR3 covers 17 residues. V lost 6 bases to trimming and J lost 0 bases; unmatched junction nucleotides: 13. CDR1 and CDR2 (germline): WSHSY, SAAADI.

This clonotype was observed at least ten times. The chain uses TRBV2 and TRBJ1-1; TRBD1 agrees at 8 bases. The CDR3 extends over 15 amino acids. The V gene end was trimmed by 5 bases and the J gene end by 1 base; junction bases not matched to a gene: 6. Germline V gene lookup returns CDR1 SNHLY and CDR2 FYNNEI. CDR3 protein: CASSPPGQENTEAFF. The CDR3 DNA sequence: TGTGCCAGCAGTCCTCCGGGACAGGAGAACACTGAAGCTTTCTTT.

This clonotype occurred a few times. The chain employs TRBV16 and TRBJ1-2; perhaps TRBD1 as D (5 bases). With 3 bases removed from V and 10 bases from J, the gap between germline ends came to 12 bases. Germline values: CDR1 KGHSY, CDR2 FQNENV. The CDR3 is made up of 12 amino acids. CDR3 coding DNA: TGTGCCAGCAGCCAGACCTTCGGGGCCTACACCTTC. Amino acid sequence: CASSQTFGAYTF.

The rearrangement joins TRBV6-5 to TRBJ2-2; TRBD1 might be the D (6 bases). The V gene's germline CDR1 is MNHEY and CDR2 SVGAGI. This CDR3 has 14 residues. Trimming shortened V by 5 bases and J by 4 bases, and 11 bases separated the two germline ends. The CDR3 nucleotides read TGTGCCAGCAGTAGATTAGGGGGCACCGGGGAGCTGTTTTTT. Encoded protein: CASSRLGGTGELFF.